The 22 T cell receptor beta chains below were found in one sample sequenced in a study of blood T cell repertoires in COVID-19. Profiling relied on immunoSEQ multiplex PCR, and the TCRdb table lists in-frame clones only, not all of them. The sample lists about 16,000 clones, around 87% seen once, with approximately 14% in the top ten. Material for sequencing was peripheral blood. Receptors originate from a human donor in a cohort sampled during active COVID-19.

V usage is TRBV6-2 or TRBV6-3 and J usage is TRBJ1-2; D might be TRBD1 (5 bases). Germline values: CDR1 MNHEY, CDR2 SVGEGT. V was pared by 6 bases and J by 6 bases, with 14 bases between. The CDR3 length is 13 residues. As DNA, the CDR3 is TGTGCCAGCAGATACGACAGAAAACATGGCTACACCTTC. Its translation: CASRYDRKHGYTF.

J is TRBJ1-5 and V is TRBV4-3; D unresolved. The germline CDR1 and CDR2 sequences are LGHNA and YSLEER. The CDR3 is 14 amino acids. The V gene lost 0 bases and the J gene lost 6 bases, with 9 bases spanning the gap. CDR3 DNA: TGCGCCAGCAGCCAAGAAACGGGTTCTCAGCCCCAGCATTTT. Encoded protein: CASSQETGSQPQHF.

The chain links TRBV7-9 to TRBJ2-3; D possibly corresponds to TRBD2 (7 bases). The CDR3 has 15 residues. Trimming cost V 11 bases and J 4 bases, with 22 bases left between them. Germline values: CDR1 SEHNR, CDR2 FQNEAQ (reference sequence). CDR3 DNA: TGTGCCTCGAGAGGGAGGGGGGGATCATCAGATACGCAGTATTTT. Its translation is CASRGRGGSSDTQYF.

The rearrangement links TRBV19 to TRBJ1-2, with no clear D. The V and J ends lost 5 bases and 2 bases respectively, with 12 bases between them. The length of the CDR3 is 14 residues. In germline, CDR1 is LNHDA, CDR2 SQIVND (reference sequence). The CDR3 protein is CASSLQRLNYGYTF. Written as DNA, the CDR3 is TGTGCCAGTAGTTTACAGAGATTAAACTATGGCTACACCTTC.

The DNA of the CDR3 is TGTGCCAGCAGTTACCACGCTAGCGGGGGGAGCACAGATACGCAGTATTTT. Encoded protein: CASSYHASGGSTDTQYF. The chain carries TRBV6-2 or TRBV6-3 and TRBJ2-3, with 11 bases aligning to TRBD2. The CDR3 spans 17 residues. Germline V gene lookup returns CDR1 MNHEY and CDR2 SVGEGT. Trimming took 2 bases from V and 0 from J; bases not matched to a gene: 4.

This chain links TRBV5-5 with TRBJ1-2; no reliable D call. Germline V CDR1 and CDR2: SGHKS, YYEKEE (reference sequence). The CDR3 consists of 14 residues. Trimming took off 5 bases at V and 8 bases at J, with 19 bases between the two ends. For the CDR3, the DNA is TGTGCCAGCAGTAACACGTCCTTCGATGTCGGCTACACCTTC. Its protein product is CASSNTSFDVGYTF.

As for this clone: Other DNA sequences in the same sample also yield this CDR3. The rearrangement joins TRBV7-2 to TRBJ2-3, with 14 bases aligning to TRBD2. V lost 4 bases to trimming and J lost 3 bases; unmatched junction nucleotides: 3. This CDR3 contains 16 residues. Germline CDR1 is SGHTA and CDR2 is FQGNSA. The CDR3 nucleotides read TGTGCCAGCAGCTCAGGACTAGCGGGGGGAACAGATACGCAGTATTTT. Translation gives CASSSGLAGGTDTQYF.

There are a few counts of this clone. The chain uses TRBV3-1 (or the pseudogene TRBV3-2) and TRBJ1-2, with a weak D call TRBD1 (6 bases). Germline V gives CDR1 LGHDT, CDR2 YNNKEL (reference sequence). V was pared by 6 bases and J by 0 bases, with 11 bases between. The CDR3 spans 14 residues. The CDR3 loop reads CASRNNRANYGYTF. CDR3 nucleotide sequence: TGTGCCAGCAGGAACAACAGGGCTAACTATGGCTACACCTTC.

The V call is TRBV9, the J call TRBJ2-2, with TRBD2 as a possible D gene (5 bases). The V and J ends lost 4 bases and 4 bases respectively, with 14 bases between them. The germline V gene encodes CDR1 SGDLS and CDR2 YYNGEE. CDR3 length equals 15 residues. The CDR3 loop is CASSPAAGSTGELFF. CDR3 DNA sequence: TGTGCCAGCAGCCCCGCAGCTGGGAGCACCGGGGAGCTGTTTTTT.

This chain uses TRBV4-3 with TRBJ2-2; no reliable D call. V lost 1 base and J lost 7, with 10 bases in between. The CDR3 length is 14 residues. The germline V gene has CDR1 LGHNA and CDR2 YSLEER. The CDR3 is CASSQVHDIGELFF. DNA for the CDR3: TGCGCCAGCAGCCAAGTCCATGACATCGGGGAGCTGTTTTTT.

The chain combines TRBV5-1 with TRBJ2-5; 9 bases are a match to TRBD1. This CDR3 spans 13 amino acids. With 4 bases clipped from V and 2 bases from J, the junction kept 0 bases outside the gene matches. The germline V gene encodes CDR1 SGHRS and CDR2 YFSETQ. CDR3 protein: CASSDRGQETQYF. The CDR3 DNA reads TGCGCCAGCAGCGACAGGGGGCAAGAGACCCAGTACTTC.

The CDR3 coding sequence is TGTGCCAGCAGTCTAAGAAGAGCAGATACGCAGTATTTT. It is translated as CASSLRRADTQYF. J is TRBJ2-3 and V is TRBV2, with unresolved D. V lost 5 bases to trimming and J lost 4 bases, with 10 bases between them. CDR1 is SNHLY and CDR2 is FYNNEI in the germline V gene. The CDR3 loop spans 13 amino acids.

The CDR3 DNA follows: TGTGCCAGCAGCGGCCGCGGGACCACAGATACGCAGTATTTT. It translates to CASSGRGTTDTQYF. The chain uses TRBV14 and TRBJ2-3; perhaps TRBD2 as D (6 bases). The V gene lost 5 bases and the J gene lost 2 bases, with 11 bases spanning the gap. The CDR3 has 14 amino acids. From germline, CDR1 is SGHDN and CDR2 FVKESK.

The chain links TRBV9 to TRBJ2-3; possibly TRBD2 for D (6 bases). The CDR3 runs to 17 residues. The ends were cut back, 1 base at V and 0 bases at J, with 15 bases in the middle. Looked up from germline, CDR1 is SGDLS and CDR2 is YYNGEE. CDR3 residues: CASSVTGTLHSTDTQYF. The CDR3 DNA follows: TGTGCCAGCAGCGTAACCGGGACTCTACATAGCACAGATACGCAGTATTTT.

V gene TRBV24-1 combines with J gene TRBJ1-5; D not resolved. Trimming stripped 5 bases from V and 1 base from J, with 5 bases between. CDR3 length: 13 residues. The germline V gene encodes CDR1 KGHDR and CDR2 SFDVKD. The CDR3 protein is CATSGGSNQPQHF. CDR3 DNA sequence: TGTGCCACCAGTGGAGGGAGCAATCAGCCCCAGCATTTT.

The chain couples TRBV7-9 to TRBJ2-7; D not certain. V shed 1 base and J shed 3 bases, with 7 bases lying between them. CDR1 and CDR2 (germline): SEHNR, FQNEAQ (reference sequence). The CDR3 loop spans 13 amino acids. The CDR3 here is CASSLVTGYEQYF. CDR3 nucleotides: TGTGCCAGCAGCTTAGTAACTGGCTACGAGCAGTACTTC.

This sequence joins TRBV2 and TRBJ1-2; no definite D call. Germline values: CDR1 SNHLY, CDR2 FYNNEI. The CDR3 is made up of 14 amino acids. V lost 6 bases and J lost 6, with 17 bases in between. The CDR3 is CASRATGWIDGYTF. CDR3 DNA sequence: TGTGCCAGCAGGGCGACCGGGTGGATTGATGGCTACACCTTC.

The rearrangement links TRBV6-6 to TRBJ2-7; 10 nucleotides align to TRBD1. The germline gives CDR1 MNHNY, CDR2 SVGAGI (reference sequence). The ends lost 10 bases at V and 4 bases at J; junction bases unmatched: 10. The CDR3 loop spans 14 amino acids. CDR3 DNA: TGTGCCATCGCCGTGGGACAGGGGATTTACGAGCAGTACTTC. Its protein product is CAIAVGQGIYEQYF.

The chain couples TRBV6-6 to TRBJ1-3; 10 bases agree with TRBD1. CDR3 length equals 15 residues. The V gene's germline CDR1 is MNHNY and CDR2 SVGAGI (reference sequence). Unmatched junction bases numbered 4, after V lost 4 bases and J lost 4 bases. As DNA, the CDR3 is TGTGCCAGCAGTTTGACAGGGGGCAGAGGAAACACCATATATTTT. Its translation is CASSLTGGRGNTIYF.

The CDR3 spells CASSAIEDQPQHF. The CDR3 nucleotides read TGTGCCAGCAGTGCTATCGAGGATCAGCCCCAGCATTTT. This chain uses TRBV12-3 or TRBV12-4 with TRBJ1-5; D is uncertain. There are 13 residues in the CDR3. Trimming shortened V by 5 bases and J by 5 bases, and 10 bases separated the two germline ends.

This chain links TRBV5-1 with TRBJ2-2; 8 bases map to TRBD2. The trim removed 4 bases at V and 8 bases at J, leaving 16 bases unmatched. Germline loops: CDR1 SGHRS, CDR2 YFSETQ. The CDR3 contains 17 residues. The DNA of the CDR3 is TGCGCCAGCAGCCCCGCTCCGGGACTAGTTGGTCCTGGGGAGCTGTTTTTT. Its protein is CASSPAPGLVGPGELFF.

The chain recombines TRBV3-1 (or the pseudogene TRBV3-2) with TRBJ1-1, with D tentatively TRBD1 (6 bases). Germline V gene data show CDR1 as LGHDT and CDR2 as YNNKEL (reference sequence). V shed 0 bases and J shed 8 bases, with 13 bases lying between them. There are 14 residues in the CDR3. CDR3 in amino acids: CASSQEGAGAEAFF. As DNA, the CDR3 is TGTGCCAGCAGCCAAGAAGGGGCAGGGGCAGAAGCTTTCTTT.